These 27 T cell receptor beta chains were all obtained from the same sample, sequenced in a study of OX40 agonist ivuxolimab in advanced cancers. TCRdb keeps only in-frame clones here, not all; method: immunoSEQ multiplex PCR. The profile shows roughly 72,000 clones, about 88% of them singletons. The sample was CD4+ or CD8+ T cells sorted from blood, taken in a trial of the OX40 agonist ivuxolimab. The receptors derive from an adult with an advanced solid tumor such as melanoma, head and neck, liver or kidney cancer.

V gene TRBV5-1 combines with J gene TRBJ2-5, with 11 nucleotides matching TRBD2. Looked up from germline, CDR1 is SGHRS and CDR2 is YFSETQ. The CDR3 sequence is 14 residues long. After removal of 0 bases from V and 7 bases from J, the junction contained 2 bases not matched to a gene. The CDR3 sequence is CASSLASGGRTQYF. The CDR3, as DNA: TGCGCCAGCAGCTTGGCTAGCGGGGGGCGGACCCAGTACTTC.

The chain carries TRBV5-1 and TRBJ1-2; D is ambiguous. The CDR3 extends over 14 amino acids. V was clipped by 0 bases and J by 2 bases, with 8 bases between them. CDR1 and CDR2 from the germline V gene are SGHRS and YFSETQ. CDR3 bases: TGCGCCAGCAGCTTGGCCCCGGAGAACTATGGCTACACCTTC. Protein: CASSLAPENYGYTF.

The chain combines TRBV14 with TRBJ1-1; D ambiguous. V gave up 1 base and J gave up 4 bases, with 13 bases separating them. Germline V gene lookup returns CDR1 SGHDN and CDR2 FVKESK. The CDR3 consists of 15 residues. CDR3 in amino acids: CASSQVAGWITEAFF. The CDR3 region has the DNA TGTGCCAGCAGCCAAGTGGCAGGTTGGATCACTGAAGCTTTCTTT. The full variable domain, completed using reference TRBV14 and TRBJ1-1, is EAGVTQFPSHSVIEKGQTVTLRCDPISGHDNLYWYRRVMGKEIKFLLHFVKESKQDESGMPNNRFLAERTGGTYSTLKVQPAELEDSGVYFCASSQVAGWITEAFFGQGTRLTVV.

The chain links TRBV14 to TRBJ2-1; tentative D call: TRBD1 (5 bases). V shed 0 bases and J shed 2 bases, with 14 bases lying between them. The CDR3 runs 17 residues. Germline CDR1 and CDR2: SGHDN and FVKESK. In DNA form, the CDR3 reads TGTGCCAGCAGCCAAGATGTAGGCAGGGAACCCTACAATGAGCAGTTCTTC. It yields the protein CASSQDVGREPYNEQFF. Variable domain in full (rest from reference TRBV14 and TRBJ2-1): EAGVTQFPSHSVIEKGQTVTLRCDPISGHDNLYWYRRVMGKEIKFLLHFVKESKQDESGMPNNRFLAERTGGTYSTLKVQPAELEDSGVYFCASSQDVGREPYNEQFFGPGTRLTVL.

In its sample, this clone was seen a few times. J is TRBJ2-7 and V is TRBV15, with TRBD1 matching over 9 bases. CDR3 length: 14 amino acids. The V gene end was trimmed by 4 bases and the J gene end by 3 bases; junction bases not matched to a gene: 4. The V gene's germline CDR1 is LNHNV and CDR2 YYDKDF (reference sequence). CDR3 coding DNA: TGTGCCACCAGCACTCCGGGACAGGGCTACGAGCAGTACTTC. Encoded protein: CATSTPGQGYEQYF.

V is TRBV28 and J is TRBJ2-7; 12 bases align to TRBD2. V lost 6 bases to trimming and J lost 0 bases; unmatched junction nucleotides: 3. Germline V CDR1 and CDR2: MDHEN, SYDVKM. CDR3 size: 15 residues. This chain's CDR3 is CASSLTSGSSYEQYF. The DNA for the CDR3 is TGTGCCAGCAGCCTGACTAGCGGGAGCTCCTACGAGCAGTACTTC.

This sequence joins TRBV2 and TRBJ1-2, with a tentative D call TRBD1 (5 bases). Between the trimmed V and J ends, which lost 3 bases and 4 bases, there was a span of 9 bases. CDR1 and CDR2 from the germline V gene are SNHLY and FYNNEI. This CDR3 is built from 13 residues. In DNA, the CDR3 is TGTGCCAGCAGTGAGGAGGGGACCTATGGCTACACCTTC. Encoded protein: CASSEEGTYGYTF.

The chain links TRBV6-5 to TRBJ2-2; the match to TRBD1 covers 7 bases. This CDR3 region has 15 residues. Germline V gives CDR1 MNHEY, CDR2 SVGAGI. With V trimmed by 5 bases and J by 0 bases, 3 bases remained unmatched. Here the CDR3 reads CASSAGTANTGELFF. The CDR3 nucleotides read TGTGCCAGCAGTGCCGGGACAGCGAACACCGGGGAGCTGTTTTTT.

The chain uses TRBV5-1 and TRBJ1-1; tentative D call: TRBD1 (6 bases). V lost 7 bases and J 6 bases, leaving 19 bases between the germline ends. The CDR3 is made up of 14 amino acids. Germline-derived CDR1 and CDR2 are SGHRS and YFSETQ. CDR3 bases: TGCGCCAGCCGATCTACAGGACAGCTCTCTGAAGCTTTCTTT. Its protein product is CASRSTGQLSEAFF. Based on the CDR3 plus reference TRBV5-1 and TRBJ1-1, the full variable domain is KAGVTQTPRYLIKTRGQQVTLSCSPISGHRSVSWYQQTPGQGLQFLFEYFSETQRNKGNFPGRFSGRQFSNSRSEMNVSTLELGDSALYLCASRSTGQLSEAFFGQGTRLTVV.

V is TRBV6-1 and J is TRBJ1-2, with 9 bases lining up with TRBD1. CDR1 and CDR2 (germline): MNHNS, SASEGT. This CDR3 spans 15 amino acids. V trimming: 6 bases; J trimming: 0 bases; junction bases outside the gene matches: 5. The CDR3 region is CASRWTGAANYGYTF. In DNA, the CDR3 is TGTGCCAGCAGGTGGACAGGGGCAGCTAACTATGGCTACACCTTC.

The sample holds one count of this clone. The chain couples TRBV30 to TRBJ2-5, with TRBD2 identical over 9 bases. The CDR3 is 16 residues long. Germline CDR1 reads GTSNPN; CDR2 reads SVGIG (reference sequence). With 5 bases clipped from V and 5 bases from J, the junction kept 15 bases outside the gene matches. DNA of the CDR3: TGTGCCTGGGCCCCCCGCCCAGCGGGGGGTCGGGAGACCCAGTACTTC. It specifies CAWAPRPAGGRETQYF.

This clone was recorded only once. This chain uses TRBV5-1 with TRBJ2-1; D gene ambiguous. The CDR3 contains 15 residues. V dropped 2 bases and J dropped 0 bases, with 9 bases sitting between them. Germline values: CDR1 SGHRS, CDR2 YFSETQ. The CDR3 DNA reads as TGCGCCAGCAGCTTCTCGACGAGCTCCTACAATGAGCAGTTCTTC. Amino acids: CASSFSTSSYNEQFF.

This clone was counted once. The chain has TRBV5-8 and TRBJ2-5, with 10 positions matching TRBD1. Germline loops: CDR1 SGHTS, CDR2 YDEGEE. This CDR3 has 16 amino acids. After removal of 3 bases from V and 1 base from J, the junction contained 6 bases not matched to a gene. In nucleotides, the CDR3 is TGTGCCAGCAGCTCAAAGGGACAGGGGCTCCAAGAGACCCAGTACTTC. This sequence encodes CASSSKGQGLQETQYF.

The chain carries TRBV5-1 and TRBJ2-5, with a tentative D call TRBD1 (6 bases). CDR1 and CDR2 from the germline V gene are SGHRS and YFSETQ. CDR3 length: 12 amino acids. V lost 9 bases and J lost 2, with 11 bases in between. CDR3 sequence reads: CATSDSQETQYF. The CDR3 DNA follows: TGCGCCACCTCGGACAGTCAAGAGACCCAGTACTTC.

The rearrangement joins TRBV25-1 to TRBJ2-5; 8 bases fit TRBD2. Germline CDR1 is MGHDK and CDR2 is SYGVNS. Trimming removed 3 bases from V and 2 bases from J; junction bases left unmatched: 8. This CDR3 has 16 residues. CDR3 protein: CASSEVAGLQQETQYF. CDR3 coding DNA: TGTGCCAGCAGTGAGGTAGCGGGGCTACAGCAAGAGACCCAGTACTTC.

V is TRBV9 and J is TRBJ1-1; D is ambiguous. Trimming took off 0 bases at V and 3 bases at J, with 12 bases between the two ends. The CDR3 contains 15 residues. Germline V gene lookup returns CDR1 SGDLS and CDR2 YYNGEE. The CDR3 DNA reads TGTGCCAGCAGCGTAGGGGAGGGCAGCTACACTGAAGCTTTCTTT. Amino acids: CASSVGEGSYTEAFF.

The chain employs TRBV7-2 and TRBJ1-2; D possibly corresponds to TRBD1 (6 bases). Germline CDR1 SGHTA, CDR2 FQGNSA. The CDR3 totals 15 residues. V was trimmed by 1 base and J by 5 bases, leaving 14 bases between them. The CDR3 DNA reads TGTGCCAGCAGCTTAGGGGTAGGGGGGCGGTATGGCTACACCTTC. As protein: CASSLGVGGRYGYTF. Looking up the rest from reference TRBV7-2 and TRBJ1-2 gives the full variable domain: GAGVSQSPSNKVTEKGKDVELRCDPISGHTALYWYRQSLGQGLEFLIYFQGNSAPDKSGLPSDRFSAERTGGSVSTLTIQRTQQEDSAVYLCASSLGVGGRYGYTFGSGTRLTVV.

The J gene is TRBJ2-7, the V gene TRBV12-2; no check of the table's D call, TRBD1, against the DNA was made. TRBV12-2 is a recognized pseudogene. This CDR3 contains 20 residues. The CDR3 reads CASRLSPQQGATASSYEQYF. The CDR3 nucleotides are TGTGCAAGTCGCTTATCGCCGCAACAGGGGGCAACTGCCAGCTCCTACGAGCAGTACTTC.

The rearrangement uses TRBV5-1 and TRBJ2-7; 13 bases are shared with TRBD2. J gave up 3 bases and V 2 bases, and 2 bases lay outside the gene matches. There are 15 residues in the CDR3. Per germline, CDR1 SGHRS and CDR2 YFSETQ. CDR3 sequence: CASSFGTSGDYEQYF. CDR3 DNA sequence: TGCGCCAGCAGCTTCGGGACTAGCGGGGACTACGAGCAGTACTTC.

The chain uses TRBV18 and TRBJ2-3; tentatively, D is TRBD1 or TRBD2 (6 bases each). The length of the CDR3 is 17 residues. Germline lookup yields CDR1 KGHSH and CDR2 LQKENI. V was pared by 2 bases and J by 1 base, with 16 bases between. The CDR3 DNA is TGTGCCAGCTCACCATTAAGGGGGGCCGGAGGCACAGATACGCAGTATTTT. Amino acids: CASSPLRGAGGTDTQYF.

The chain's CDR3 is CASSQPLLSYEQYF. The CDR3 DNA reads as TGTGCCAGCAGCCAACCCCTCCTCTCCTACGAGCAGTACTTC. The chain joins TRBV4-2 to TRBJ2-7; D is unclear. Deletions cut 2 bases from V and 0 bases from J, with 8 bases between. The CDR3 length is 14 residues. The V gene's germline CDR1 is LGHNA and CDR2 YNFKEQ.

The CDR3 reads CASSQESWGPSYEQYF. The CDR3 region has the DNA TGTGCCAGCAGCCAAGAATCGTGGGGTCCCTCCTACGAGCAGTACTTC. The chain joins TRBV14 to TRBJ2-7; D call uncertain. The V gene's germline CDR1 is SGHDN and CDR2 FVKESK. The CDR3 is 16 residues long. V shed 0 bases and J shed 0 bases, with 12 bases lying between them.

This chain joins TRBV19 and TRBJ1-4, with D unclear. Between the trimmed V and J ends, which lost 3 bases and 8 bases, there was a span of 10 bases. Germline CDR1 LNHDA, CDR2 SQIVND (reference sequence). The CDR3 contains 13 residues. The CDR3 loop is CASSMSSGEKLFF. In nucleotides, the CDR3 is TGTGCCAGTAGTATGTCGTCAGGAGAAAAACTGTTTTTT.

This clone was counted only a few times. The chain has TRBV10-3 and TRBJ2-1; D is possibly TRBD2 (6 bases). The V and J ends lost 6 bases and 6 bases respectively, with 12 bases between them. Germline values: CDR1 ENHRY, CDR2 SYGVKD. The CDR3 runs to 13 residues. The CDR3 loop is CAIRGGDSNEQFF. CDR3 DNA: TGTGCCATCAGGGGCGGGGATAGCAATGAGCAGTTCTTC.

The chain has TRBV29-1 and TRBJ2-7; TRBD1 matches 12 bases. The CDR3 extends over 14 amino acids. With V trimmed by 7 bases and J by 2 bases, 6 bases remained unmatched. Per germline, CDR1 SQVTM and CDR2 ANQGSEA. The CDR3 sequence is CSGSGTGGTYEQYF. DNA for the CDR3: TGCAGCGGCAGCGGGACAGGGGGCACCTACGAGCAGTACTTC.

The gene calls are TRBV7-6 and TRBJ1-2; perhaps TRBD1 as D (6 bases). The CDR3 covers 15 residues. With 1 base removed from V and 7 bases from J, the gap between germline ends came to 16 bases. Germline CDR1 reads SGHVS; CDR2 reads FNYEAQ. CDR3 in amino acids: CASSLGNGGGFGYTF. The CDR3 region has the DNA TGTGCCAGCAGCTTAGGGAATGGGGGCGGGTTTGGCTACACCTTC.

The chain employs TRBV10-3 and TRBJ1-4, with D hard to call. The CDR3 is 12 amino acids. Trimming took off 4 bases at V and 8 bases at J, with 8 bases between the two ends. Germline V gene lookup returns CDR1 ENHRY and CDR2 SYGVKD. In DNA, the CDR3 is TGTGCCATCAGTGGGGGAGGGGAAAAACTGTTTTTT. This translates into CAISGGGEKLFF.